Each of the 16 T cell receptor beta chains below was sequenced from the same sample in a study. In TCRdb, the 5' RACE reads were re-called with MiXCR into one record per CDR3 protein. The sample shows around 29,000 distinct CDR3 sequences, roughly 24% of them seen only once. Sequencing used naive CD4+ T cells sorted from a lymph node. Subset meaning: naive CD4+ T cells, CD4+CD45RA+CD25-. The origin of the receptors is a female donor with breast cancer.

This clonotype is medium-sized. The chain's CDR3 is CASSQGGRAGDEQFF. The CDR3 DNA reads TGTGCCAGCAGCCAAGGGGGCAGGGCAGGGGATGAGCAGTTCTTC. This chain uses TRBV4-2 with TRBJ2-1; a weak D match, TRBD1 (6 bases). CDR1 LGHNA and CDR2 YNFKEQ come from the germline V gene. CDR3 length: 15 residues. V lost 1 base and J lost 8, with 15 bases in between.

Of note for this clonotype: The final CDR3 position lacks the conserved phenylalanine or tryptophan, pointing to a likely read error. This rearrangement joins TRBV6-2 or TRBV6-3 to TRBJ2-5; no definite D call. The CDR3 consists of 14 residues. Trimming removed 1 base at V and 5 bases at J, with 11 bases between. CDR1 is MNHEY and CDR2 is SVGEGT in the germline V gene. The CDR3 coding sequence is TGTGCCAGCAGTTACTTGGTAGCCGCCGAGACCCAGTACCTC. Encoded protein: CASSYLVAAETQYL.

This clonotype was found a few times. The V and J genes are TRBV9 and TRBJ1-1, with D unclear. Deletions cut 0 bases from V and 3 bases from J, with 3 bases between. Germline values: CDR1 SGDLS, CDR2 YYNGEE. This CDR3 spans 12 amino acids. The CDR3 DNA reads TGTGCCAGCAGCGTAGTGGACACTGAAGCTTTCTTT. Amino acid sequence: CASSVVDTEAFF. The full variable domain, in which reference TRBV9 and TRBJ1-1 provide the parts outside the CDR3, is DSGVTQTPKHLITATGQRVTLRCSPRSGDLSVYWYQQSLDQGLQFLIQYYNGEERAKGNILERFSAQQFPDLHSELNLSSLELGDSALYFCASSVVDTEAFFGQGTRLTVV.

This clonotype was recorded many times. The V gene is TRBV7-2, the J gene TRBJ1-1, with 9 bases matching TRBD1. This CDR3 spans 15 amino acids. Germline CDR1 SGHTA, CDR2 FQGNSA. The J segment lost 6 bases and the V segment lost 5 bases, leaving 10 bases of the junction unmatched. CDR3 residues: CASSIRDREVPEAFF. Here the CDR3 DNA reads TGTGCCAGCAGCATCCGGGACAGGGAGGTCCCTGAAGCTTTCTTT. Full variable domain (missing parts from reference TRBV7-2 and TRBJ1-1): GAGVSQSPSNKVTEKGKDVELRCDPISGHTALYWYRQSLGQGLEFLIYFQGNSAPDKSGLPSDRFSAERTGGSVSTLTIQRTQQEDSAVYLCASSIRDREVPEAFFGQGTRLTVV.

This chain joins TRBV9 and TRBJ1-2; TRBD1 agrees at 10 bases. V dropped 3 bases and J dropped 2; count of bases not matched to a gene: 19. The CDR3 runs to 20 residues. Germline V gene lookup returns CDR1 SGDLS and CDR2 YYNGEE. The CDR3 sequence: CASSADRGGVSLWANYGYTF. CDR3 DNA sequence: TGTGCCAGCAGCGCGGACAGGGGGGGGGTGTCCCTCTGGGCCAACTATGGCTACACCTTC. Full variable domain (rest looked up from reference TRBV9 and TRBJ1-2): DSGVTQTPKHLITATGQRVTLRCSPRSGDLSVYWYQQSLDQGLQFLIQYYNGEERAKGNILERFSAQQFPDLHSELNLSSLELGDSALYFCASSADRGGVSLWANYGYTFGSGTRLTVV.

This clonotype was detected a few times. The chain couples TRBV7-8 to TRBJ2-7, with D possibly called TRBD1 or TRBD2 (5 bases each). The CDR3 spans 15 residues. V lost 1 base to trimming and J lost 2 bases, with 12 bases between them. The germline CDR1 and CDR2 sequences are SGHVS and FQNEAQ. In nucleotides, the CDR3 is TGTGCCAGCAGCTTAGTGAGAGGGGACGCCTACGAGCAGTACTTC. Its translation: CASSLVRGDAYEQYF.

This clonotype was seen a handful of times. The CDR3 nucleotides read TGTGCCAGCAGCTTAACCGGCTGGTGGGCAGATACGCAGTATTTT. This sequence encodes CASSLTGWWADTQYF. The chain links TRBV7-3 to TRBJ2-3; D is undetermined. CDR1 and CDR2 from the germline V gene are SGHTA and FQGTGA. This CDR3 has 15 amino acids. V was trimmed by 0 bases and J by 4 bases, leaving 11 bases between them.

This clonotype is termed medium-sized. This rearrangement joins TRBV12-3 or TRBV12-4 to TRBJ1-1; the D is unclear. V was cut by 3 bases and J by 2 bases, with 7 bases left in between. The CDR3 totals 13 residues. The CDR3 sequence: CASSFDSNTEAFF. The CDR3 DNA reads as TGTGCCAGCAGTTTTGATTCAAACACTGAAGCTTTCTTT.

This clonotype was observed a few times. This CDR3 is missing its conserved last phenylalanine or tryptophan, likely due to a read error. The rearrangement uses TRBV6-6 and TRBJ1-2; D not resolved. CDR3 length: 13 residues. The germline V gene has CDR1 MNHNY and CDR2 SVGAGI (reference sequence). The V end was cut by 2 bases, the J end by 8 bases, with 12 bases between. In DNA, the CDR3 is TGTGCCAGCAGTTACCATCAGGATTACGGCTACACCCTC. This translates into CASSYHQDYGYTL.

The CDR3 DNA reads TGTGCCAGCAGCTTAGTGGCCGCAGGGGGGTCCTACAATGAGCAGTTCTTC. Amino acids: CASSLVAAGGSYNEQFF. The chain recombines TRBV7-2 with TRBJ2-1; tentative D call: TRBD1 (7 bases). V was pared by 1 base and J by 1 base, with 14 bases between. CDR1 SGHTA and CDR2 FQGNSA come from the germline V gene. The length of the CDR3 is 17 residues.

The rearrangement uses TRBV9 and TRBJ2-7, with 10 bases that match TRBD1. V lost 2 bases, J lost 3 bases, and 2 bases stayed unmatched. The CDR3 covers 14 residues. The germline V gene encodes CDR1 SGDLS and CDR2 YYNGEE. The CDR3 is CASSVGTGDYEQYF. The CDR3 bases are TGTGCCAGCAGCGTGGGGACAGGGGACTACGAGCAGTACTTC. Combining the CDR3 with reference TRBV9 and TRBJ2-7 gives the whole variable domain DSGVTQTPKHLITATGQRVTLRCSPRSGDLSVYWYQQSLDQGLQFLIQYYNGEERAKGNILERFSAQQFPDLHSELNLSSLELGDSALYFCASSVGTGDYEQYFGPGTRLTVT.

This clonotype has at least ten counts. J is TRBJ1-2 and V is TRBV5-6; 10 nucleotides match TRBD1. V lost 3 bases, J lost 4 bases, and 21 bases stayed unmatched. The CDR3 totals 20 residues. From germline, CDR1 is SGHDT and CDR2 YYEEEE. DNA of the CDR3: TGTGCCAGCAGCTCCACGAAAATAGAACCCGGGACAGGGGATCCCTATGGCTACACCTTC. It encodes CASSSTKIEPGTGDPYGYTF.

This clonotype was detected ten times or more. The chain has TRBV6-1 and TRBJ1-2; D not resolved. Germline CDR1 reads MNHNS; CDR2 reads SASEGT. V was cut by 5 bases and J by 8 bases, with 15 bases left in between. The CDR3 has 13 amino acids. The CDR3 sequence is CASSPTREGGYTF. CDR3 nucleotide sequence: TGTGCCAGCAGTCCAACCCGGGAAGGGGGCTACACCTTC.

The chain links TRBV9 to TRBJ1-5; the D gene is possibly TRBD1 (5 bases). CDR1 is SGDLS, CDR2 YYNGEE, per germline. CDR3 length: 13 residues. V was pared by 4 bases and J by 5 bases, with 10 bases between. CDR3 protein: CASSRGRDQPQHF. CDR3 nucleotide sequence: TGTGCCAGCAGCCGGGGGAGGGATCAGCCCCAGCATTTT. The whole variable domain, remainder taken from reference TRBV9 and TRBJ1-5, is DSGVTQTPKHLITATGQRVTLRCSPRSGDLSVYWYQQSLDQGLQFLIQYYNGEERAKGNILERFSAQQFPDLHSELNLSSLELGDSALYFCASSRGRDQPQHFGDGTRLSIL.

In its sample, this clonotype ranks as medium-sized. J is TRBJ1-2 and V is TRBV20-1; no definite D call. This CDR3 has 15 amino acids. V shed 6 bases and J shed 0 bases, with 17 bases lying between them. Germline CDR1 DFQATT, CDR2 SNEGSKA (reference sequence). CDR3 DNA: TGCAGTGCGCGCGGATCGAGGACGGCTAACTATGGCTACACCTTC. It translates to CSARGSRTANYGYTF.

This clonotype has only a few counts. The chain carries TRBV20-1 and TRBJ2-5; perhaps TRBD1 as D (5 bases). Trimming cost V 4 bases and J 1 base, with 16 bases left between them. The CDR3 is made up of 15 amino acids. Germline CDR1 and CDR2: DFQATT and SNEGSKA (reference sequence). CDR3 protein: CSATWGQGRQETQYF. DNA for the CDR3: TGCAGTGCTACCTGGGGTCAGGGCCGCCAAGAGACCCAGTACTTC.